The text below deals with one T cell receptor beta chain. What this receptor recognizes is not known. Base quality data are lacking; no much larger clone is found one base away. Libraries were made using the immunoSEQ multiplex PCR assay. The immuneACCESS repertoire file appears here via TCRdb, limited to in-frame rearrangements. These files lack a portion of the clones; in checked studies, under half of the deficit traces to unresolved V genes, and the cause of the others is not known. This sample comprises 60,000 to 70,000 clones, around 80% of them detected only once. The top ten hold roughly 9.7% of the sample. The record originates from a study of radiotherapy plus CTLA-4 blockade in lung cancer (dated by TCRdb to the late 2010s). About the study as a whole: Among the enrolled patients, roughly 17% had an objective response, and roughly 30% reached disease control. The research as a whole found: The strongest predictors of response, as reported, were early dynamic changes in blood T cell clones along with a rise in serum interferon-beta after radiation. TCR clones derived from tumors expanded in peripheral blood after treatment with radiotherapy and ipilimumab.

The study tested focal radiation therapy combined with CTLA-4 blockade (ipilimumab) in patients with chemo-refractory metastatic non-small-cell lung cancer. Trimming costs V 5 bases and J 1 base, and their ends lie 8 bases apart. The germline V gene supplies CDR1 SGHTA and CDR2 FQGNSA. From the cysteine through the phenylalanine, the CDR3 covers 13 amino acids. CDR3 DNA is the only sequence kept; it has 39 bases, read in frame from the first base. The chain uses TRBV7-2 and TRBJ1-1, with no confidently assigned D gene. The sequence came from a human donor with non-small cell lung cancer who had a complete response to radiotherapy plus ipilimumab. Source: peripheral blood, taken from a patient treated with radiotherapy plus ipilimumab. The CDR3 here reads CASSLTRNTEAFF. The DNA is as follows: TGTGCCAGCAGCCTAACAAGGAACACTGAAGCTTTCTTT.